This TCR beta chain was recovered during a study of monozygotic twins with inflammatory bowel disease. The study, taken as a whole, reports: No difference in repertoire similarity was seen between concordant and discordant twins, possibly because power was limited. Varied immunosuppressive treatments among patients may have increased repertoire variability.

Concerning this clonotype: What it recognizes is unknown.

In germline, CDR1 is DFQATT, CDR2 SNEGSKA (reference sequence). The CDR3 covers 15 residues. A 6-nucleotide sample barcode was carried by the UMIs, which template switching added. TCRdb reprocessed the 5' RACE reads and keeps a single row for each CDR3 protein, giving no DNA. The sample's table shows 190,000 or so distinct CDR3 sequences. Sequencing was carried out using blood. This sequence was found in a human donor with ulcerative colitis or Crohn's disease, or a healthy co-twin of an affected twin (not recorded which). The chain carries TRBV20-1 and TRBJ2-3; TCRdb's assignment of TRBD1 cannot be checked, as there is no DNA. CDR3 sequence reads: CSARDPRGSTDTQYF.